This is a list of T cell receptor beta chains from one sample in a study of OX40 agonist ivuxolimab in advanced cancers. Method: immunoSEQ multiplex PCR; TCRdb's copy keeps in-frame clones and lacks some. The repertoire holds tens of thousands of clones, with roughly 84% as singletons. The sequencing here drew on CD4+ or CD8+ T cells sorted from blood, taken in a trial of the OX40 agonist ivuxolimab. The receptors were gathered from an adult with an advanced solid tumor such as melanoma, head and neck, liver or kidney cancer. CDR3s leave out the opening cysteine and the closing phenylalanine or tryptophan. The D gene is left open where the match is weak.

D gene: TRBD2; J gene: TRBJ2-2; V gene: TRBV10-2; CDR3 length: 12; CDR3 protein: ASNRGGTTGELF
D gene: .; J gene: TRBJ1-6; V gene: TRBV14; CDR3 length: 14; CDR3 protein: ASSSRTEFYNSPLH
D gene: .; J gene: TRBJ2-1; V gene: TRBV10-1; CDR3 length: 9; CDR3 protein: ASSLYNEQF
D gene: .; J gene: TRBJ2-7; V gene: TRBV11-2; CDR3 length: 10; CDR3 protein: ASSLGEDEQY
D gene: .; J gene: TRBJ2-7; V gene: TRBV7-9; CDR3 length: 12; CDR3 protein: ASSLITDSYEQY
D gene: .; J gene: TRBJ2-5; V gene: TRBV5-5; CDR3 length: 13; CDR3 protein: ASSLALPPAETQY
D gene: TRBD2; J gene: TRBJ2-5; V gene: TRBV7-2; CDR3 length: 14; CDR3 protein: ASTTGGVLTQETQY
D gene: .; J gene: TRBJ2-3; V gene: TRBV25-1; CDR3 length: 13; CDR3 protein: ASQPGGSHTDTQY
D gene: TRBD2; J gene: TRBJ2-6; V gene: TRBV13; CDR3 length: 16; CDR3 protein: ASSLLAGGRSGANVLT
D gene: .; J gene: TRBJ1-6; V gene: TRBV6-6; CDR3 length: 14; CDR3 protein: ASSYRGARDNSPLH
D gene: .; J gene: TRBJ1-5; V gene: TRBV2; CDR3 length: 10; CDR3 protein: ASSPLMQPQH
D gene: TRBD1; J gene: TRBJ1-5; V gene: TRBV7-6; CDR3 length: 14; CDR3 protein: ASSAGDRGMGQPQH
D gene: .; J gene: TRBJ2-7; V gene: TRBV6-5; CDR3 length: 14; CDR3 protein: ASSYSGGTYSYEQY
D gene: .; J gene: TRBJ1-3; V gene: TRBV27; CDR3 length: 12; CDR3 protein: ASSLQGPGNTIY
D gene: TRBD1; J gene: TRBJ1-1; V gene: TRBV7-2; CDR3 length: 12; CDR3 protein: ASSPGQGSTEAF
D gene: .; J gene: TRBJ2-1; V gene: TRBV28; CDR3 length: 9; CDR3 protein: ASSLGREQF
D gene: TRBD1; J gene: TRBJ2-5; V gene: TRBV7-3; CDR3 length: 14; CDR3 protein: ASSLGDRVFSETQY
D gene: TRBD1; J gene: TRBJ2-6; V gene: TRBV5-1; CDR3 length: 13; CDR3 protein: ASDMTGTGANVLT
D gene: TRBD1; J gene: TRBJ1-6; V gene: TRBV4-3; CDR3 length: 17; CDR3 protein: ASSQGPGQGNSYNSPLH
D gene: TRBD1; J gene: TRBJ1-1; V gene: TRBV5-1; CDR3 length: 12; CDR3 protein: ASSLEGARTEAF
D gene: TRBD1; J gene: TRBJ2-1; V gene: TRBV2; CDR3 length: 13; CDR3 protein: ASRRDRSTYNEQF
D gene: .; J gene: TRBJ1-5; V gene: TRBV5-1; CDR3 length: 12; CDR3 protein: ASSLSSGGQPQH
D gene: .; J gene: TRBJ1-1; V gene: TRBV27; CDR3 length: 13; CDR3 protein: ASSLQLGGNTEAF
D gene: TRBD1; J gene: TRBJ1-4; V gene: TRBV6-1; CDR3 length: 16; CDR3 protein: ASSEEGQGASTNEKLF
D gene: .; J gene: TRBJ2-1; V gene: TRBV10-1; CDR3 length: 11; CDR3 protein: ASSGGGAGEQF
D gene: TRBD1; J gene: TRBJ1-1; V gene: TRBV6-1; CDR3 length: 12; CDR3 protein: ASTPTGAGTEAF
D gene: TRBD1; J gene: TRBJ2-7; V gene: TRBV6-1; CDR3 length: 12; CDR3 protein: ASITGGRRDEQY
D gene: TRBD2; J gene: TRBJ2-7; V gene: TRBV9; CDR3 length: 11; CDR3 protein: ASSPSGPYEQY
D gene: .; J gene: TRBJ1-2; V gene: TRBV19; CDR3 length: 13; CDR3 protein: ASREQGLTNYGYT
D gene: TRBD1; J gene: TRBJ1-2; V gene: TRBV5-6; CDR3 length: 13; CDR3 protein: ASSLFTGGVGGYT
D gene: .; J gene: TRBJ2-2; V gene: TRBV5-6; CDR3 length: 13; CDR3 protein: ASSRMGLDTGELF
D gene: .; J gene: TRBJ1-2; V gene: TRBV6-1; CDR3 length: 10; CDR3 protein: ASSESRDGYT
D gene: .; J gene: TRBJ2-5; V gene: TRBV5-8; CDR3 length: 12; CDR3 protein: ASSLGVGRETQY
D gene: TRBD1; J gene: TRBJ2-7; V gene: TRBV6-6; CDR3 length: 12; CDR3 protein: ASSPTGGSYEQY
D gene: TRBD1; J gene: TRBJ2-1; V gene: TRBV9; CDR3 length: 15; CDR3 protein: ASSVYGGQGAYNEQF
D gene: .; J gene: TRBJ1-2; V gene: TRBV21-1; CDR3 length: 14; CDR3 protein: ASSNRSHNSNYGYT
D gene: .; J gene: TRBJ2-1; V gene: TRBV5-4; CDR3 length: 9; CDR3 protein: ASSLIGEQF
D gene: TRBD1; J gene: TRBJ2-1; V gene: TRBV18; CDR3 length: 14; CDR3 protein: ASSHSDRISYNEQF
D gene: .; J gene: TRBJ1-2; V gene: TRBV13; CDR3 length: 14; CDR3 protein: ASSLDGQGFGYGYT
D gene: TRBD1; J gene: TRBJ1-2; V gene: TRBV7-2; CDR3 length: 13; CDR3 protein: ASSSGQGMDYGYT
D gene: .; J gene: TRBJ1-2; V gene: TRBV19; CDR3 length: 11; CDR3 protein: ASSIRGNYGYT
D gene: .; J gene: TRBJ1-2; V gene: TRBV11-2; CDR3 length: 11; CDR3 protein: ASSPSEGRGYT
D gene: .; J gene: TRBJ2-7; V gene: TRBV7-9; CDR3 length: 13; CDR3 protein: ASSFGDGFSYEQY
D gene: TRBD1; J gene: TRBJ2-1; V gene: TRBV11-2; CDR3 length: 13; CDR3 protein: ASSLAPRGQGEQF
D gene: .; J gene: TRBJ2-2; V gene: TRBV11-3; CDR3 length: 12; CDR3 protein: ASSRNTGAGELF
D gene: .; J gene: TRBJ1-1; V gene: TRBV5-1; CDR3 length: 16; CDR3 protein: ASSLYRRDVSPNTEAF
D gene: .; J gene: TRBJ2-2; V gene: TRBV10-3; CDR3 length: 13; CDR3 protein: AISERRGTTGELF
D gene: .; J gene: TRBJ1-1; V gene: TRBV19; CDR3 length: 12; CDR3 protein: ASSIGLRDTEAF